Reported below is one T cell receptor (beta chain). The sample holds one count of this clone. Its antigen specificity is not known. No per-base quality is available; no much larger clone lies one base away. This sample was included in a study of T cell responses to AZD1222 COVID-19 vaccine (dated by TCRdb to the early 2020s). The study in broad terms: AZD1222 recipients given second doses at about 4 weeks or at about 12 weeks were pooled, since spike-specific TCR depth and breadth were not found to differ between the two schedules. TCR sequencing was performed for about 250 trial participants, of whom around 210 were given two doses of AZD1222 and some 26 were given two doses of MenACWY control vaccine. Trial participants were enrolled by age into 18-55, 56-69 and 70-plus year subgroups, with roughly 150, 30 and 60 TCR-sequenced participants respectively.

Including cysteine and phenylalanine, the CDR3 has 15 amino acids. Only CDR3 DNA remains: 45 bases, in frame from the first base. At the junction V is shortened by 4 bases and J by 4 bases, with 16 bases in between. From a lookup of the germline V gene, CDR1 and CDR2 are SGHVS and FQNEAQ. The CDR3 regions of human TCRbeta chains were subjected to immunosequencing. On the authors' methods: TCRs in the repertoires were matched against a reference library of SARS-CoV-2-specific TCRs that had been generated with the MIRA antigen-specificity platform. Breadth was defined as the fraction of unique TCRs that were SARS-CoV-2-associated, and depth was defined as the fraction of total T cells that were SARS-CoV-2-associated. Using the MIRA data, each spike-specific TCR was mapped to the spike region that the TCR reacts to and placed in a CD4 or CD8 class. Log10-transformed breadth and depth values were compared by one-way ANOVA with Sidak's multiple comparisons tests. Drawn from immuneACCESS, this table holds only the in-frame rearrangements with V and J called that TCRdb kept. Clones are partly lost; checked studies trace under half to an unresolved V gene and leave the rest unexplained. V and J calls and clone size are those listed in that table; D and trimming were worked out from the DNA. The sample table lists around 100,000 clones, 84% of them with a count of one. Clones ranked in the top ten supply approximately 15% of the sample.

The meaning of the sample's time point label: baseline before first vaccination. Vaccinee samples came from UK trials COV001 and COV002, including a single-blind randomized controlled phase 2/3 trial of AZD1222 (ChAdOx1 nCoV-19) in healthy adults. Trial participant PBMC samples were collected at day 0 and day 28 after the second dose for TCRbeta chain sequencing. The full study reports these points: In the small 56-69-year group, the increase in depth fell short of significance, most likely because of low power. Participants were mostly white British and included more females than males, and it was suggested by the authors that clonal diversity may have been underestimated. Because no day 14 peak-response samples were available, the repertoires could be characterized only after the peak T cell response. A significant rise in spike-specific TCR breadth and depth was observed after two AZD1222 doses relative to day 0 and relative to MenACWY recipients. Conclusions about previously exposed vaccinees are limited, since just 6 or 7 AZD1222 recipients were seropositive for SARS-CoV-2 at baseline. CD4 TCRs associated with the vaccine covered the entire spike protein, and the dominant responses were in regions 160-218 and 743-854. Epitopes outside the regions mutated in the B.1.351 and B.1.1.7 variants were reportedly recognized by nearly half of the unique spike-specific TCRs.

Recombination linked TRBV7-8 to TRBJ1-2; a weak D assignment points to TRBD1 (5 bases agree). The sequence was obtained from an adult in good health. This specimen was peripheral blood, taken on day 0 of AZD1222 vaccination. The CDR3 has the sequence CASSSRGGTIYGYTF. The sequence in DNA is TGTGCCAGCAGCTCCCGGGGGGGGACCATCTATGGCTACACCTTC.